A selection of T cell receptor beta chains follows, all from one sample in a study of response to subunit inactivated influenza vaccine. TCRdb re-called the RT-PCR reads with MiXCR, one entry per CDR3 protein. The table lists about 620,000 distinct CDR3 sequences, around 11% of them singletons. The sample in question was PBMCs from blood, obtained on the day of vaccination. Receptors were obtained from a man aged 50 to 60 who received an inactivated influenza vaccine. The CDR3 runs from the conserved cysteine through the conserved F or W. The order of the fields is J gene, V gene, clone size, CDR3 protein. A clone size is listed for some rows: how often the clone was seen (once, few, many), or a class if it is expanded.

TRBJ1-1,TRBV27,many,CASSPRGRPTSMNTEAFF
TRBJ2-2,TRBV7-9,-,CASSLPERESGELFF
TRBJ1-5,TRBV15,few,CATRLRRGSNQPQHF
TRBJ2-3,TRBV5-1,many,CASSLAARKSTDTQYF
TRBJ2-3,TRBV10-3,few,CAISDGLAGSGRADTQYF
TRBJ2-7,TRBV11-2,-,CASSLERQGPYEQYF
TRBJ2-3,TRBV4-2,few,CASSRDPRDRGSGTQYF
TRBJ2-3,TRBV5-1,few,CASSARGAGTDTQYF
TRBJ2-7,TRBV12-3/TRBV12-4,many,CASSLVREPYEQYF
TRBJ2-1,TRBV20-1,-,CSAVAGGPEHEQFF
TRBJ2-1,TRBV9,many,CASSVAPSQYNEQFF
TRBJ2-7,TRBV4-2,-,CASSQEVPTSTPIYEQYF
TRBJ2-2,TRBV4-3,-,CASSQEIHTGELFF
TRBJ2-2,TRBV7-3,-,CASSPWTSGATGELFF
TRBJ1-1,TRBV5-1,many,CASSLGQGIGTEAFF
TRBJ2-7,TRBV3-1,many,CASSLQGGEQYF
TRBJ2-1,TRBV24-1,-,CATSDYKREPYNEQFF
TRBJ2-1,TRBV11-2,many,CASSPRVAGVLYNEQFF
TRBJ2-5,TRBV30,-,CAWSRPTGRQETQYF
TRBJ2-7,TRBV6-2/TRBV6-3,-,CASRDDRGRPYEQYF
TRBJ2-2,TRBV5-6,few,CASSFFGLLSTGELFF
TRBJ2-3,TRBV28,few,CASRSTTDTQYF
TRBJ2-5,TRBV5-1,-,CASSVGQGLTSTTQETQYF
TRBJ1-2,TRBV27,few,CASSKLALDGYTF
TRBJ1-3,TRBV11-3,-,CASSSRESGNTIYF
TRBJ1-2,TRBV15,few,CATSRDSGANYGYTF
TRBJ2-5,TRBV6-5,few,CASRYLAGVFETQYF
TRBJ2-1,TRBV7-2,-,CASSLGGSQHEQFF
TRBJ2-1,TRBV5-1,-,CGSTGGNEQFF
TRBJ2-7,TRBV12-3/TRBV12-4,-,CASSLGDMGRQYF
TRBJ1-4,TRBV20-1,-,CSAREPGTVATNEKLFF
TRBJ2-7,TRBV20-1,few,CSAVHYEQYF
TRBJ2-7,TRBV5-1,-,CASSAGLGVYEQYF
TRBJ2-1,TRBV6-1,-,CASHAPGGGRYEQFF
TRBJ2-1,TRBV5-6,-,CASSLDLGGPYNEQFF
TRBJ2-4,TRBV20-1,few,CSAISRRQLAKNIQYF
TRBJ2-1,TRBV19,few,CASSMGTGGNEQFF
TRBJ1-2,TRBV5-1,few,CASAGQGANYGYTF
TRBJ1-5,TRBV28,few,CASTSTGRINQPQHF